This T cell receptor (beta chain) emerged from a study of blood T cell repertoires in COVID-19. On the study more broadly: COVID-19 samples from acute and convalescent phases originated in the United States, Italy and Spain. T cells, B-cell-depleted T cells, or PBMCs supplied cDNA or gDNA.

Libraries were prepared by immunoSEQ multiplex PCR; TCRdb keeps only in-frame clonotypes and omits some of them. The data contain 150,000 or so clones, roughly 83% of them singletons. Losses at the gene ends were 5 bases for V and 4 bases for J; bases not matched to a gene: 12. The CDR3 spans 17 residues. Germline V gives CDR1 SEHNR, CDR2 FQNEAQ (reference sequence). This receptor was identified in a woman aged 60-75 years with COVID-19, enrolled during active disease. Sequenced: peripheral blood. The chain links TRBV7-9 to TRBJ2-5; 11 bases are shared with TRBD2. CDR3 bases: TGTGCCAGCAGCGCGGGACTAGCGGACACCAGGCGAGAGACCCAGTACTTC. Its translation: CASSAGLADTRRETQYF.